The clone carrying this TCR beta chain was seen just once. Its specificity is unknown. Chemo-refractory metastatic non-small-cell lung cancer patients were treated with focal radiation plus CTLA-4 blockade with ipilimumab. This record comes from a study of radiotherapy plus CTLA-4 blockade in lung cancer. Study background: Objective responses were observed in approximately 17% of patients, and disease control was achieved by over 30%.

The study's findings and limits: Expansion of tumor-derived TCR clones was observed in blood after radiotherapy plus ipilimumab. Early blood T cell clone dynamics, with interferon-beta, were reported to best predict response.

Profiling relied on immunoSEQ multiplex PCR, and the TCRdb table lists in-frame clones only, not all of them. The sample yields 47,000 or so clones, 70% to 90% seen once. Germline lookup yields CDR1 SGHVS and CDR2 FQNEAQ. With 5 bases clipped from V and 5 bases from J, the junction kept 11 bases outside the gene matches. The CDR3 is made up of 15 amino acids. Here the sequenced sample was peripheral blood, taken from a patient treated with radiotherapy plus ipilimumab. This chain links TRBV7-8 with TRBJ2-7; TRBD2 aligns across 8 bases. The clonotype originates from a human donor with non-small cell lung cancer whose response to radiotherapy plus ipilimumab could not be evaluated. CDR3 coding DNA: TGTGCCAGCAGCCGTCCAGCGGGGGACGGCAACGAGCAGTACTTC. Encoded protein: CASSRPAGDGNEQYF.